These 3 T cell receptor beta chains came from one sample sequenced in a study of a mutant IDH1 vaccine in newly diagnosed glioma. Time point denoted: week 5, during vaccination. Vaccination comprised doses that each held 300 ug of mutant IDH1 20-mer peptide, plus topical imiquimod. No antigen has been identified for these receptors. The repertoire was sequenced with immunoSEQ multiplex PCR; TCRdb's copy has only in-frame clones and lacks some. Of fewer than 40,000 clones in the sample, roughly 74% are singletons; the top ten hold roughly 5.5%. The sample here was PBMCs, taken from a glioma patient whose treatment included an IDH1 peptide vaccine. Receptors originate from a man aged 35-49 years with glioma.

The rearrangement joins TRBV7-9 to TRBJ1-3; TRBD1 matches at 7 bases. Germline CDR1 is SEHNR and CDR2 is FQNEAQ (reference sequence). The length of the CDR3 is 15 residues. The ends lost 4 bases at V and 4 bases at J; junction bases unmatched: 7. This CDR3 is CASSSSGGKGNTIYF. In DNA, the CDR3 is TGTGCCAGCAGCTCCTCAGGGGGAAAAGGAAACACCATATATTTT. The variable domain in full, with the rest retrieved from reference TRBV7-9 and TRBJ1-3, is DTGVSQNPRHKITKRGQNVTFRCDPISEHNRLYWYRQTLGQGPEFLTYFQNEAQLEKSRLLSDRFSAERPKGSFSTLEIQRTEQGDSAMYLCASSSSGGKGNTIYFGEGSWLTVV.

This chain joins TRBV2 and TRBJ1-5, with 11 bases identical to TRBD1. Trimming at V came to 2 bases and at J to 6 bases, leaving 6 bases not matched to a gene. Germline loops: CDR1 SNHLY, CDR2 FYNNEI. The CDR3 loop spans 16 amino acids. CDR3 loop: CASSEIGQGASQPQHF. Written as DNA, the CDR3 is TGTGCCAGCAGTGAAATAGGACAGGGGGCTAGTCAGCCCCAGCATTTT. The full variable domain, with the rest looked up from reference TRBV2 and TRBJ1-5, is EPEVTQTPSHQVTQMGQEVILRCVPISNHLYFYWYRQILGQKVEFLVSFYNNEISEKSEIFDDQFSVERPDGSNFTLKIRSTKLEDSAMYFCASSEIGQGASQPQHFGDGTRLSIL.

The chain joins TRBV5-1 to TRBJ1-2; no clear D. V was clipped by 1 base and J by 3 bases, with 7 bases between them. The CDR3 runs to 13 residues. From germline, CDR1 is SGHRS and CDR2 YFSETQ. The CDR3 reads CASSLSGDYGYTF. The DNA of the CDR3 is TGCGCCAGCAGCTTGAGTGGGGACTATGGCTACACCTTC.